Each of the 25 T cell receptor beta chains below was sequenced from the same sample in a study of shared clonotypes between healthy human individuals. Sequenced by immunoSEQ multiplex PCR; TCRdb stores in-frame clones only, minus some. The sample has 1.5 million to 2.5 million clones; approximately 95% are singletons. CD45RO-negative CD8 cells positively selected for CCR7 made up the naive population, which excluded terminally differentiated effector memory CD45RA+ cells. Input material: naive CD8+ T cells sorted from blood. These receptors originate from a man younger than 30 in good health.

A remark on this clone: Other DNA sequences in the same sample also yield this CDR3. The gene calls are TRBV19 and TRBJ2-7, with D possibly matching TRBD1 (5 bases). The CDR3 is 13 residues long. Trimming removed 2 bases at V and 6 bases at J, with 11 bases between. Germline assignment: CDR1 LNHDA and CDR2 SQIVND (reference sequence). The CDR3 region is CASSITGTGEQYF. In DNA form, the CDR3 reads TGTGCCAGTAGTATAACAGGAACGGGCGAGCAGTACTTC.

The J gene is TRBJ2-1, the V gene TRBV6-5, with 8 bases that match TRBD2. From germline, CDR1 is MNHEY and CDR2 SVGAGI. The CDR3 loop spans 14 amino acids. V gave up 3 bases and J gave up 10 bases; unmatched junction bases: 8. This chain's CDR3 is CASSYSGGVLEQFF. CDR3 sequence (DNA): TGTGCCAGCAGTTATTCGGGGGGGGTGCTCGAGCAGTTCTTC.

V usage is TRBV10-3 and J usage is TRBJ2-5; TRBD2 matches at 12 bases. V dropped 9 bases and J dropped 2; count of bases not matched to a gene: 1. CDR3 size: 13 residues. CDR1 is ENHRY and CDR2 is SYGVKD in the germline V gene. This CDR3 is CAIGLAGQETQYF. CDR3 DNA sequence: TGTGCCATTGGACTAGCGGGGCAAGAGACCCAGTACTTC.

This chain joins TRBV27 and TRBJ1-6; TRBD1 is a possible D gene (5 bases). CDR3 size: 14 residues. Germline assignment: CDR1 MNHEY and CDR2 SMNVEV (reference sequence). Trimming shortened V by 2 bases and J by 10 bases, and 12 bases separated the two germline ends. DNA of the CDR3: TGTGCCAGCAGTTTAGGGGGGGGGTGGTCACCCCTCCACTTT. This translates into CASSLGGGWSPLHF.

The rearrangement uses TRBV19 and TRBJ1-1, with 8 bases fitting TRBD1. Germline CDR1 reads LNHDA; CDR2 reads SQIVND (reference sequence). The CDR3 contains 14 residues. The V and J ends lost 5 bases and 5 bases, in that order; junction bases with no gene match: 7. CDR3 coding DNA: TGTGCCAGTAGTTTTAGACAGGGGAAGACTGAAGCTTTCTTT. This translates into CASSFRQGKTEAFF.

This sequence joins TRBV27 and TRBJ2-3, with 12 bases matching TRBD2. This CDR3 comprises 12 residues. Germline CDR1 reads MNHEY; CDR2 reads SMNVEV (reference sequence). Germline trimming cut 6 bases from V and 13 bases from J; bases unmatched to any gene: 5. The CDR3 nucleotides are TGTGCCAGCAGACTAGCGGGGGGCATGGAGTATTTT. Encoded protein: CASRLAGGMEYF.

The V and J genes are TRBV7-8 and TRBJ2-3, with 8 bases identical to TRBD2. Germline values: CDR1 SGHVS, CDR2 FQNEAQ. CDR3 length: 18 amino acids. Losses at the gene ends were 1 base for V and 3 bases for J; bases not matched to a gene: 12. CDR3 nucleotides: TGTGCCAGCAGCTTAGACAGGACTAGCAATTGGGGGACAGATACGCAGTATTTT. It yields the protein CASSLDRTSNWGTDTQYF.

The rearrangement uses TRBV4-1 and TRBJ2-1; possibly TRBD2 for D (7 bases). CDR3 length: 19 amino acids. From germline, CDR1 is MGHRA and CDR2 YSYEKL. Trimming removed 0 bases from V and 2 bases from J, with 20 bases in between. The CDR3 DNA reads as TGCGCCAGCAGCCAAGAAGGGGGGGTACCCATTTACGCCTACAATGAGCAGTTCTTC. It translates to CASSQEGGVPIYAYNEQFF.

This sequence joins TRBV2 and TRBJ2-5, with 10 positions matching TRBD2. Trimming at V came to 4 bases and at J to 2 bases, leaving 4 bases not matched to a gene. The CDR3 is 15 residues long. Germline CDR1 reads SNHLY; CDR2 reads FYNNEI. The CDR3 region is CASSGATSGQETQYF. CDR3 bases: TGTGCCAGCAGTGGAGCGACTAGCGGGCAAGAGACCCAGTACTTC.

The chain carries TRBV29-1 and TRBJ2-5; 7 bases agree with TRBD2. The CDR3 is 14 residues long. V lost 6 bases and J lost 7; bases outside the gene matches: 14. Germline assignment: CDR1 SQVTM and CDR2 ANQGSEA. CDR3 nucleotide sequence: TGCAGCGTAACCGGGACTACGTCGTTGGGGACCCAGTACTTC. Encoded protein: CSVTGTTSLGTQYF.

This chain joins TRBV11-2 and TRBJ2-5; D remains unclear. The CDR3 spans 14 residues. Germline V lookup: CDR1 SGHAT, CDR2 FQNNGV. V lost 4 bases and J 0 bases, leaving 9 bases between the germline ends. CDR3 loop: CASSSTGYQETQYF. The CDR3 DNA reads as TGTGCCAGCAGCTCCACCGGGTACCAAGAGACCCAGTACTTC.

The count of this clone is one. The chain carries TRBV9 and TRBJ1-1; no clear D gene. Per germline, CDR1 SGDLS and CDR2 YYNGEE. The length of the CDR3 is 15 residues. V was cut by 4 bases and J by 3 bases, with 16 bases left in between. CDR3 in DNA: TGTGCCAGCAGCCCCGACCCCGGGTGGGACACTGAAGCTTTCTTT. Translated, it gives CASSPDPGWDTEAFF.

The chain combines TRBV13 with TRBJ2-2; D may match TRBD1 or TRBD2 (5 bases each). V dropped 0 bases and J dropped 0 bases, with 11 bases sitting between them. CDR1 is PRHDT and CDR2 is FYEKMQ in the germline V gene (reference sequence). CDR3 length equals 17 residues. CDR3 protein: CASSLGGAGPNTGELFF. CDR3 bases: TGTGCCAGCAGCTTAGGCGGGGCAGGGCCGAACACCGGGGAGCTGTTTTTT.

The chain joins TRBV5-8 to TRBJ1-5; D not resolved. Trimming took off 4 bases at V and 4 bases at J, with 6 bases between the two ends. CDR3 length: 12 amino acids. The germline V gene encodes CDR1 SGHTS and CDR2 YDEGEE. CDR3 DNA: TGTGCCAGCAGCCTGCTAAATCAGCCCCAGCATTTT. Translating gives CASSLLNQPQHF.

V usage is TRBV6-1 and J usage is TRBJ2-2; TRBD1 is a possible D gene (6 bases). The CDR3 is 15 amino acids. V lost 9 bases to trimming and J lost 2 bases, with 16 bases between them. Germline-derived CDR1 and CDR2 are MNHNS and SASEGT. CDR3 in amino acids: CASVRDILNTGELFF. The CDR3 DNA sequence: TGTGCCAGTGTCCGGGACATCCTAAACACCGGGGAGCTGTTTTTT.

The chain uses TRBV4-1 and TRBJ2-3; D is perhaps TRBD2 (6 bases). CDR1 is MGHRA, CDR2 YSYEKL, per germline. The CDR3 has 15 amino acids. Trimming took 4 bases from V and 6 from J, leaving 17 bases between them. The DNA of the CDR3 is TGCGCCAGCAGCCCCGGGACTGGAGCGGGCGATACGCAGTATTTT. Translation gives CASSPGTGAGDTQYF.

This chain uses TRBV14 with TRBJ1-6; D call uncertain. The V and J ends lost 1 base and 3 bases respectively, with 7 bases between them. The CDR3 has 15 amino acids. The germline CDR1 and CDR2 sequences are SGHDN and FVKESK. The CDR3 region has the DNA TGTGCCAGCAGCCAAGCGAGCAGCTATAATTCACCCCTCCACTTT. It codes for CASSQASSYNSPLHF. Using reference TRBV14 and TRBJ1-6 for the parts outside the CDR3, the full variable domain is EAGVTQFPSHSVIEKGQTVTLRCDPISGHDNLYWYRRVMGKEIKFLLHFVKESKQDESGMPNNRFLAERTGGTYSTLKVQPAELEDSGVYFCASSQASSYNSPLHFGNGTRLTVT.

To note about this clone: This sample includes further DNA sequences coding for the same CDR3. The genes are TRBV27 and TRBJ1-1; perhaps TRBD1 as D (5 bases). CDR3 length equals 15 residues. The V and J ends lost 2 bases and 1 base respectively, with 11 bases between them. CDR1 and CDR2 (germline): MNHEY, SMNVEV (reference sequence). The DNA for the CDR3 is TGTGCCAGCAGTTTAATGGGGCCCTCGAACACTGAAGCTTTCTTT. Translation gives CASSLMGPSNTEAFF.

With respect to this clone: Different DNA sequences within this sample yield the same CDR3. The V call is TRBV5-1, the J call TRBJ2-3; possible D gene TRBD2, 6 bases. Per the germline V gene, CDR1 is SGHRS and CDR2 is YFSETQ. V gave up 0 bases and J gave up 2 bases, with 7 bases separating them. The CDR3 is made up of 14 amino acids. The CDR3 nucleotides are TGCGCCAGCAGCTTGGGGGACTCCACAGATACGCAGTATTTT. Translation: CASSLGDSTDTQYF.

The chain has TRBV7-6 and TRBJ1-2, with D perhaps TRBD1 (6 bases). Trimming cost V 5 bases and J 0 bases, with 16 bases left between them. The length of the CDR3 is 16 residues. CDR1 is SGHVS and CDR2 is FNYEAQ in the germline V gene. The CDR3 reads CASSLGQFGANYGYTF. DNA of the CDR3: TGTGCCAGCAGCCTCGGACAGTTTGGGGCTAACTATGGCTACACCTTC.

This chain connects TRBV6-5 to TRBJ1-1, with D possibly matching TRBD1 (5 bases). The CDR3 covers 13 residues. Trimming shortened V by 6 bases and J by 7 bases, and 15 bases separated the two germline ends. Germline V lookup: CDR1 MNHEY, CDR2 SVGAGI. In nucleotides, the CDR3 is TGTGCCAGCAGACTCCGGGGGGTAGGTGAAGCTTTCTTT. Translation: CASRLRGVGEAFF.

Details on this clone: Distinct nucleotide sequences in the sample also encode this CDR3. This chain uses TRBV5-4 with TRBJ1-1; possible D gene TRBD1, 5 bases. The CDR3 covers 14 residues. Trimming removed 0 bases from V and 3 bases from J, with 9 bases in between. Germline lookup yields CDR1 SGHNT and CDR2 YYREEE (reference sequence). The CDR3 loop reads CASSLGGEDTEAFF. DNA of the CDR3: TGTGCCAGCAGCTTGGGGGGGGAAGACACTGAAGCTTTCTTT.

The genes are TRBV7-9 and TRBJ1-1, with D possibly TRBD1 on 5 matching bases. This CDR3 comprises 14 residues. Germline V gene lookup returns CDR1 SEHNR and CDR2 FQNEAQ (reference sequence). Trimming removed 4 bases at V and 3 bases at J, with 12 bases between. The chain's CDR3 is CASSSWDGDTEAFF. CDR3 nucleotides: TGTGCCAGCAGCTCTTGGGACGGCGACACTGAAGCTTTCTTT.

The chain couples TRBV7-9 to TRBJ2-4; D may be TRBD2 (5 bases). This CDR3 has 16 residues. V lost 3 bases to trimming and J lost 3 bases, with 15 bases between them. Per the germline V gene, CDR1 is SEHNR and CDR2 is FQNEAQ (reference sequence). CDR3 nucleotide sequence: TGTGCCAGCAGCTTCGTCGGAGGCAATAACAAAAACATTCAGTACTTC. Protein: CASSFVGGNNKNIQYF.

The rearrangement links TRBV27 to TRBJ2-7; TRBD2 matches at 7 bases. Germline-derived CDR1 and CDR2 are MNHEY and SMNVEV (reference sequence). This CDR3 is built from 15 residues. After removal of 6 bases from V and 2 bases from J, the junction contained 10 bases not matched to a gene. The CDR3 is CASSLSAGVPYEQYF. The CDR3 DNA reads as TGTGCCAGCAGCCTATCGGCGGGAGTCCCCTACGAGCAGTACTTC.